The 22 T cell receptor beta chains below all came from one sample that was sequenced in a study of tumor and adjacent non-tumor tissue in lung cancer. A modified ARM-PCR protocol with three rounds of nested PCR amplified TCRbeta. TCRdb redid the calling of the multiplex PCR reads with MiXCR, one entry per CDR3 protein. The data hold 120,000 or so distinct CDR3 sequences, with over 65% observed a single time. RNA was extracted from bulk tissue without any cell sorting. Sequenced input: lung tumor tissue. Every receptor here comes from a man aged 25 to 40 with non-small cell lung cancer.

A remark on this clonotype: A junction boundary mismatches the germline segment, possibly from a read error. V gene TRBV20-1 combines with J gene TRBJ2-1; D is unclear. Germline-derived CDR1 and CDR2 are DFQATT and SNEGSKA (reference sequence). The CDR3 has 13 residues. DNA for the CDR3: TGCAGCGCTATAGATGGTCTTCCGAATGAGCAGTTCTTC. Translated, it gives CSAIDGLPNEQFF.

This chain joins TRBV25-1 and TRBJ2-3; tentatively, D is TRBD1 or TRBD2 (5 bases each). Per germline, CDR1 MGHDK and CDR2 SYGVNS. Trimming cost V 6 bases and J 14 bases, with 18 bases left between them. The CDR3 spans 12 residues. The CDR3 DNA is TGTGCCAGCAGGCTTACGGGACGGGCTCTGTATTTT. Protein sequence: CASRLTGRALYF.

As concerns this clonotype: This may stem from a read error, because a much larger clone lies one nucleotide away. The CDR3 end shows no conserved phenylalanine or tryptophan, and so a read error is likely. V gene TRBV29-1 combines with J gene TRBJ1-2; D unclear. The V gene lost 4 bases and the J gene lost 8 bases, with 8 bases spanning the gap. This CDR3 has 10 residues. Germline CDR1 SQVTM, CDR2 ANQGSEA. The CDR3 sequence: CSVGDPGYTI. In DNA, the CDR3 is TGCAGCGTTGGGGATCCCGGCTACACCATC.

Comments on this clonotype: The junction departs from the called germline gene at one end, perhaps through a read error. The rearrangement joins TRBV6-1 to TRBJ2-2; TRBD2 is a possible D gene (6 bases). Germline lookup yields CDR1 MNHNS and CDR2 SASEGT. The CDR3 loop spans 15 amino acids. CDR3 amino acids: CVSSEGGSDAGELFF. In DNA form, the CDR3 reads TGTGTCAGCAGTGAAGGAGGGTCGGACGCCGGAGAGCTGTTTTTT.

A remark on this clonotype: The junction does not match germline at one end; this may be a read error. V and J are TRBV29-1 and TRBJ2-5; a weak D match, TRBD1 (5 bases). Germline CDR1 and CDR2: SQVTM and ANQGSEA. The CDR3 sequence is 13 residues long. The CDR3 protein is CSVGVGHRETHYF. DNA for the CDR3: TGCAGCGTTGGTGTTGGACACCGAGAGACCCACTACTTC.

The chain uses TRBV29-1 and TRBJ2-4, with D possibly called TRBD1 or TRBD2 (6 bases each). CDR3 length equals 15 residues. Per germline, CDR1 SQVTM and CDR2 ANQGSEA. Trimming left V 7 bases short and J 1 base short, with 17 bases between. The CDR3 here is CSASWRGNAKNIQYF. The CDR3 nucleotides read TGCAGCGCTAGCTGGAGGGGGAATGCCAAAAACATTCAGTACTTC.

The rearrangement joins TRBV6-1 to TRBJ1-6; TRBD1 aligns across 7 bases. CDR1 and CDR2 from the germline V gene are MNHNS and SASEGT. This CDR3 is built from 15 residues. The V and J ends lost 4 bases and 5 bases, in that order; junction bases with no gene match: 5. CDR3 protein: CASSAQGMDNSPLHF. DNA of the CDR3: TGTGCCAGCAGTGCACAGGGGATGGATAATTCACCCCTCCACTTT.

Turning to this clonotype: A junction end diverges from the germline sequence, so it may reflect a read error. The chain is built from TRBV20-1 and TRBJ2-2; D is possibly TRBD1 (5 bases). This CDR3 comprises 13 residues. In germline, CDR1 is DFQATT, CDR2 SNEGSKA (reference sequence). The CDR3 DNA follows: TGCAGTGCAAGGGGAACTAACATCGGGGAGCTGTTTTTT. Its protein is CSARGTNIGELFF.

There are many counts of this clonotype. This chain links TRBV6-6 with TRBJ2-2; the match to TRBD1 covers 8 bases. CDR3 length: 15 residues. Trimming took 5 bases from V and 7 from J; bases not matched to a gene: 9. Looked up from germline, CDR1 is MNHNY and CDR2 is SVGAGI (reference sequence). The CDR3 coding sequence is TGTGCCAGCAGTCAGCGACAGGGGTATAACGGGGAGCTGTTTTTT. This gives the protein CASSQRQGYNGELFF.

A remark on this clonotype: The CDR3 does not end in the conserved phenylalanine or tryptophan, so this is likely a read error. The DNA is left out, because the CDR3 cannot be placed on it with certainty; the CDR3 is given as TCRdb lists it. The rearrangement joins TRBV11-2 to TRBJ2-1. The CDR3 region is 11 residues in length, termini included. Per germline, CDR1 SGHAT and CDR2 FQNNGV. This CDR3 is CASSLGDEKFL.

On this clonotype itself: Just one base apart from a much larger clone, this may be a read error. CDR3 residues: CASNQPGQLETQYF. CDR3 DNA sequence: TGCGCCAGCAACCAACCGGGACAGTTGGAGACCCAGTACTTC. The chain has TRBV4-1 and TRBJ2-5, with 7 bases fitting TRBD1. The CDR3 contains 14 residues. Germline CDR1 reads MGHRA; CDR2 reads YSYEKL.

V gene TRBV20-1 combines with J gene TRBJ2-7, with TRBD2 as a possible D gene (5 bases). The CDR3 has 14 residues. Trimming removed 6 bases from V and 0 bases from J, with 15 bases in between. CDR1 and CDR2 from the germline V gene are DFQATT and SNEGSKA (reference sequence). In DNA, the CDR3 is TGCAGTGCAAAGATTAGCGAAAACTCCTACGAGCAGTACTTC. Translating gives CSAKISENSYEQYF.

This clonotype occurred many times. This sequence joins TRBV6-5 and TRBJ2-5; D not resolved. CDR3 length: 14 amino acids. Germline lookup yields CDR1 MNHEY and CDR2 SVGAGI. V shed 0 bases and J shed 3 bases, with 8 bases lying between them. CDR3 loop: CASSYSPLEETQYF. CDR3 in DNA: TGTGCCAGCAGTTACTCCCCACTGGAAGAGACCCAGTACTTC.

In nucleotides, the CDR3 is TGCAGTGTCCGGACTAGCGGGACCAACAATGAGCAGTTCTTC. Translated: CSVRTSGTNNEQFF. The chain employs TRBV20-1 and TRBJ2-1, with 12 bases lining up with TRBD2. The germline gives CDR1 DFQATT, CDR2 SNEGSKA (reference sequence). This CDR3 has 14 amino acids. V lost 7 bases to trimming and J lost 5 bases; unmatched junction nucleotides: 6.

In regard to this clonotype: Just one base apart from a much larger clone, this may be a read error. This chain links TRBV10-2 with TRBJ2-3; either TRBD1 or TRBD2 may supply D (5 bases each). CDR3 length: 11 residues. The V end lost 8 bases, the J end lost 6 bases, and 9 bases lay between the germline ends. CDR1 is WSHSY and CDR2 is SAAADI in the germline V gene. CDR3 nucleotide sequence: TGCGCCAGCGGAGAGGGGGATACGCAGTATTTT. Translation gives CASGEGDTQYF.

In the case of this clonotype: Just one base apart from a much larger clone, this may be a read error. V gene TRBV6-5 combines with J gene TRBJ2-2, with D maybe TRBD2 (5 bases). CDR3 length equals 15 residues. Trimming took 2 bases from V and 4 from J, leaving 11 bases between them. The germline V gene encodes CDR1 MNHEY and CDR2 SVGAGI. The CDR3 spells CASSYIGISTGELFF. The CDR3, as DNA: TGTGCCAGCAGTTACATCGGGATATCCACCGGGGAGCTGTTTTTT.

A remark on this clonotype: One junction end disagrees with the germline gene, perhaps due to a read error. J is TRBJ2-4 and V is TRBV4-1; a possible D gene is TRBD2 (6 bases). The CDR3 sequence is 13 residues long. Germline V lookup: CDR1 MGHRA, CDR2 YSYEKL. The CDR3 nucleotides read TGCGCCAGCAGCCAACTAGCGAAGGACATCCAGTACTTC. The encoded protein is CASSQLAKDIQYF.

The CDR3 region has the DNA TGCGCCAGCAGCCAAGAAGGAGGGGCGGGTTCGTACAATGAGCAGTTCTTC. It encodes CASSQEGGAGSYNEQFF. The genes are TRBV4-3 and TRBJ2-1, with D perhaps TRBD2 (6 bases). V lost 0 bases, J lost 4 bases, and 16 bases lay in between. The germline V gene encodes CDR1 LGHNA and CDR2 YSLEER. The CDR3 spans 17 residues.

Comments on this clonotype: An end of the junction does not agree with germline; a read error may underlie this. The J gene is TRBJ2-3, the V gene TRBV5-4, with 9 bases aligning to TRBD2. The length of the CDR3 is 19 residues. The germline CDR1 and CDR2 sequences are SGHNT and YYREEE (reference sequence). CDR3 coding DNA: TGTGCAAGCAGCCCCAAAGCGGTACTAGCGGGTGGAAGCACAGATACGCAGTATTTT. Translation gives CASSPKAVLAGGSTDTQYF. The whole variable domain, filled in from reference TRBV5-4 and TRBJ2-3, reads ETGVTQSPTHLIKTRGQQVTLRCSSQSGHNTVSWYQQALGQGPQFIFQYYREEENGRGNFPPRFSGLQFPNYSSELNVNALELDDSALYLCASSPKAVLAGGSTDTQYFGPGTRLTVL.

For this clonotype: A single base separates this from a much larger clone, so it may be a read error. The chain employs TRBV29-1 and TRBJ1-1; D call uncertain. The CDR3 totals 11 residues. The germline V gene has CDR1 SQVTM and CDR2 ANQGSEA. DNA for the CDR3: TGCAGCGTTGTGCCTAACACTGAAGCTTGCTTT. This sequence encodes CSVVPNTEACF.

J is TRBJ2-2 and V is TRBV29-1; D is possibly TRBD1 (5 bases). Germline CDR1 is SQVTM and CDR2 is ANQGSEA. The CDR3 extends over 15 amino acids. Trimming cost V 0 bases and J 6 bases, with 14 bases left between them. In DNA form, the CDR3 reads TGCAGCGTTGAAGATTGGGGCAGGTGGCCCGGGGAGCTGTTTTTT. Encoded protein: CSVEDWGRWPGELFF.

The J gene is TRBJ2-3, the V gene TRBV30; D is undetermined. CDR1 is GTSNPN and CDR2 is SVGIG in the germline V gene (reference sequence). Trimming removed 3 bases from V and 2 bases from J, with 12 bases in between. The CDR3 is 14 amino acids. Written as DNA, the CDR3 is TGTGCCTGGAGACCTGATCCGGCCACAGATACGCAGTATTTT. Translation: CAWRPDPATDTQYF.